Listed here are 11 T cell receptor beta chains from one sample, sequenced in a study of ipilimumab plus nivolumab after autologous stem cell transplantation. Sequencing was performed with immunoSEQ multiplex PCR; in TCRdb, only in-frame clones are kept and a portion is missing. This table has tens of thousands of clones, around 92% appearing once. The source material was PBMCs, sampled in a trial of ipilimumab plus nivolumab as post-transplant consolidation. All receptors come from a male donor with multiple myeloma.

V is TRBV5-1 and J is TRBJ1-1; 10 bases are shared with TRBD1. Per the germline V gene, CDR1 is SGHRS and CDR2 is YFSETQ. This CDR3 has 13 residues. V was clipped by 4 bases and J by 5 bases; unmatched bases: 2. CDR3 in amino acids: CASSRGQGTEAFF. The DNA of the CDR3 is TGCGCCAGCAGCAGGGGACAGGGGACTGAAGCTTTCTTT.

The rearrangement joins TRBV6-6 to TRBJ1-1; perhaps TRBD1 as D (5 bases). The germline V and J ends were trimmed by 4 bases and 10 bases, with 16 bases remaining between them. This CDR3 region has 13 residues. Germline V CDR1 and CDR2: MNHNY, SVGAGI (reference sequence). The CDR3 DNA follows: TGTGCCAGCAGTTTCGGACTGGGGGTGGGAGCTTTCTTT. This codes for CASSFGLGVGAFF.

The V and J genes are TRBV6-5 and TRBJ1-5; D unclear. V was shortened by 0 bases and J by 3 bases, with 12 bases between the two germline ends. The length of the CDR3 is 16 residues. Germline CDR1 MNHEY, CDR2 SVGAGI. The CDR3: CASSYSGSGDNQPQHF. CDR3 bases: TGTGCCAGCAGTTACTCGGGTTCTGGTGACAATCAGCCCCAGCATTTT.

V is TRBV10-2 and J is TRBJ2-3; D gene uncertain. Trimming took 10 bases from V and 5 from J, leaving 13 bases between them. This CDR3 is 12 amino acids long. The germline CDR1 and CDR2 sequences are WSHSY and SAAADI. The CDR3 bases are TGCGCCACCTCTGAACCGAGAGATACGCAGTATTTT. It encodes CATSEPRDTQYF.

CDR3 protein: CASSNRWRTTQFTRSDGTDTQYF. The CDR3 DNA follows: TGTGCCAGCAGCAATCGTTGGCGGACTACCCAGTTCACGCGTTCGGATGGCACAGATACGCAGTATTTT. The chain employs TRBV21-1 and TRBJ2-3; TRBD2 is taken as the D call from the table, unchecked against the DNA. TRBV21-1 is a documented pseudogene. The CDR3 has 23 residues.

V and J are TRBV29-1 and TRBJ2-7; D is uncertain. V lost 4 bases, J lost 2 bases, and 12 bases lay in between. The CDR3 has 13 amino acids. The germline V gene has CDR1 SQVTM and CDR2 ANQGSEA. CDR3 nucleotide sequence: TGCAGCGTTGTCCTCTCTTCAACCTACGAGCAGTACTTC. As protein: CSVVLSSTYEQYF.

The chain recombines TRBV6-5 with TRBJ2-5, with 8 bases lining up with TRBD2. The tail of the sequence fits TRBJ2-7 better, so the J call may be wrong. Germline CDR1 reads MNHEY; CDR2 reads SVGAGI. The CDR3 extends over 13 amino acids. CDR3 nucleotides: TGTGCCAGCAGTTGGGCGGGAGGCTACGAGCAGTACTTC. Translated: CASSWAGGYEQYF.

CDR3: CASSDGFGFEKLFF. The CDR3, as DNA: TGTGCCAGCAGTGACGGGTTTGGGTTTGAAAAACTGTTTTTT. The rearrangement joins TRBV2 to TRBJ1-4; D ambiguous. The CDR3 spans 14 residues. In germline, CDR1 is SNHLY, CDR2 FYNNEI. Trimming pared 3 bases from V and 7 bases from J, leaving 12 bases between.

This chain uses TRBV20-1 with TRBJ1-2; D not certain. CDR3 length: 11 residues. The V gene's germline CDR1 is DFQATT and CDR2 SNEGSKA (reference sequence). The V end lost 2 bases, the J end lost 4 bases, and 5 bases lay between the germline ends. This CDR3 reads CSARQAYGYTF. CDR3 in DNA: TGCAGTGCTAGACAGGCCTATGGCTACACCTTC.

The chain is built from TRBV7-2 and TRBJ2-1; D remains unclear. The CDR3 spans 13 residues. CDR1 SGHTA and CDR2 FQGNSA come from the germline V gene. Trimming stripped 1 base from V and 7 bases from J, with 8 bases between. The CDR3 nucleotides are TGTGCCAGCAGCTTAGTATATACAAATGAGCAGTTCTTC. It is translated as CASSLVYTNEQFF.

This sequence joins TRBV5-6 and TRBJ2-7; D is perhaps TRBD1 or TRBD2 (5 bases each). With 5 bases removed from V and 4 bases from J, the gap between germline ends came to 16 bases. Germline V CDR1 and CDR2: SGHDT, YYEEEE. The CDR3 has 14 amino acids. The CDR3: CASRIRDPLYEQYF. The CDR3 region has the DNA TGTGCCAGCAGGATCCGGGACCCACTATACGAGCAGTACTTC. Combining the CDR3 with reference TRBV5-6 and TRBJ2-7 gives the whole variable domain DAGVTQSPTHLIKTRGQQVTLRCSPKSGHDTVSWYQQALGQGPQFIFQYYEEEERQRGNFPDRFSGHQFPNYSSELNVNALLLGDSALYLCASRIRDPLYEQYFGPGTRLTVT.